Included here is one TCR beta chain sequence, with context. Its antigen is unidentified. The V end was cut by 0 bases, the J end by 5 bases, with 2 bases between. Germline CDR1 is GTSNPN and CDR2 is SVGIG (reference sequence). The CDR3 sequence is 12 residues long. This sample was taken from a study of neoadjuvant anti-PD-1 for oral cavity cancer. About the research overall: Patients without progression got a fourth dose around day 43.

Study results and caveats: After neoadjuvant nivolumab, PBMC T cell clonality was significantly higher in non-responders than responders.

Blood libraries mostly used roughly 500 ng genomic DNA, six replicates each. Measured with immunoSEQ multiplex PCR; TCRdb has only the in-frame clones, and not every one. Among about 81,000 clones, around 80% were seen once, and the ten largest hold 3% to 3.5%. The chain couples TRBV30 to TRBJ1-6; no clear D gene. The input for sequencing was PBMCs, taken before nivolumab (anti-PD-1) treatment. This sequence was found in a person aged 35-80 years with oral cavity squamous cell carcinoma. The CDR3 DNA is TGTGCCTGGAGTGTAAATAATTCACCCCTCCACTTT. It is translated as CAWSVNNSPLHF.